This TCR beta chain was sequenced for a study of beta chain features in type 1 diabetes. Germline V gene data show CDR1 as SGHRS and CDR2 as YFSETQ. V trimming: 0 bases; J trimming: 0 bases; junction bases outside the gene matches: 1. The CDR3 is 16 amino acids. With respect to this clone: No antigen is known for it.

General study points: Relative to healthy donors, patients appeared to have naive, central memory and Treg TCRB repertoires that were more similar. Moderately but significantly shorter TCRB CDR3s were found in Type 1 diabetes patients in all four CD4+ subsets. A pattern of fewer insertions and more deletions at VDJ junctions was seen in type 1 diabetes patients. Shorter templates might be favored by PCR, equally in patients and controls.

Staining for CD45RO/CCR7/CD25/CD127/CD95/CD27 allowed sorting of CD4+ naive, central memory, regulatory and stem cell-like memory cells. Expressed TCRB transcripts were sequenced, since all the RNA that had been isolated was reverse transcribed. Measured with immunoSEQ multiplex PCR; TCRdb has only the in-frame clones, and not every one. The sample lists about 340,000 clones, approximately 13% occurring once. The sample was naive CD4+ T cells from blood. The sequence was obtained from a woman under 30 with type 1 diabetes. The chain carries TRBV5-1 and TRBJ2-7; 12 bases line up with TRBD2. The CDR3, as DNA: TGCGCCAGCAGCTTGGGGACTAGCGGGAACTCCTACGAGCAGTACTTC. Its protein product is CASSLGTSGNSYEQYF.